The 29 T cell receptor beta chains below come from one sample, sequenced in a study of cytomegalovirus exposure and HLA in healthy donors. Amplification used 60 Vbeta primers and 13 Jbeta primers. Clones were read by immunoSEQ multiplex PCR, and TCRdb kept only the in-frame ones, dropping some. Here the sample spans about 130,000 clones, about three quarters being singletons. The sequenced sample was PBMCs. Source of these receptors: a female donor in good health and CMV-seronegative.

This clone has only a few counts. J is TRBJ2-1 and V is TRBV6-1; a possible D gene is TRBD1 (6 bases). The CDR3 is made up of 13 amino acids. V was clipped by 7 bases and J by 6 bases, with 13 bases between them. Germline V gene lookup returns CDR1 MNHNS and CDR2 SASEGT. DNA for the CDR3: TGTGCCAGCAACAGGGACCCGTCCAATGAGCAGTTCTTC. This translates into CASNRDPSNEQFF.

The chain uses TRBV5-1 and TRBJ2-7; possibly TRBD1 for D (6 bases). CDR3 size: 14 residues. Germline loops: CDR1 SGHRS, CDR2 YFSETQ. Trimming stripped 4 bases from V and 3 bases from J, with 14 bases between. Here the CDR3 DNA reads TGCGCCAGCAGCATCGCGTTACAGGGCTACGAGCAGTACTTC. Translated, it gives CASSIALQGYEQYF.

The genes are TRBV5-1 and TRBJ2-5; 8 bases align to TRBD1. Losses at the gene ends were 0 bases for V and 5 bases for J; bases not matched to a gene: 9. CDR1 and CDR2 (germline): SGHRS, YFSETQ. The CDR3 is 16 residues long. In DNA, the CDR3 is TGCGCCAGCAGCTTGGGGGGGACAGGACTTGAGGAGACCCAGTACTTC. Translation gives CASSLGGTGLEETQYF.

The V gene is TRBV14, the J gene TRBJ2-1; possibly TRBD2 for D (5 bases). The CDR3 consists of 16 residues. Per germline, CDR1 SGHDN and CDR2 FVKESK. V lost 3 bases and J 0 bases, leaving 12 bases between the germline ends. The CDR3 region has the DNA TGTGCCAGCAGCCACGGTCTTCGGGGCTCCTACAATGAGCAGTTCTTC. Amino acid sequence: CASSHGLRGSYNEQFF.

This clone occurred once. The genes are TRBV7-8 and TRBJ1-5, with TRBD1 matching over 7 bases. This CDR3 has 17 residues. Germline CDR1 reads SGHVS; CDR2 reads FQNEAQ. With V trimmed by 0 bases and J by 2 bases, 7 bases remained unmatched. The CDR3 coding sequence is TGTGCCAGCAGCTTAGCGCCAGGGGGATATTGCAATCAGCCCCAGCATTTT. Amino acids: CASSLAPGGYCNQPQHF.

The chain combines TRBV9 with TRBJ2-7, with 9 bases aligning to TRBD2. Germline V gene sequence: CDR1 SGDLS, CDR2 YYNGEE. This CDR3 is built from 16 residues. Trimming removed 0 bases from V and 3 bases from J; junction bases left unmatched: 7. The CDR3 nucleotides read TGTGCCAGCAGCGTAGGAGCGGGGGGCCTGGGCTACGAGCAGTACTTC. This sequence encodes CASSVGAGGLGYEQYF.

This clone was seen more than once but under ten times. The junction departs from the called germline gene at one end, perhaps through a read error. The V gene is TRBV5-1, the J gene TRBJ2-6; TRBD1 is a possible D gene (5 bases). CDR1 and CDR2 from the germline V gene are SGHRS and YFSETQ. The CDR3 has 14 amino acids. CDR3 nucleotides: TGCGCCAGCAGCTCTACCCCTGGGGCCAACGGCCTGACTTTC. Translating it yields CASSSTPGANGLTF.

V is TRBV30 and J is TRBJ1-1; TRBD1 matches 7 bases. The CDR3 has 14 residues. The germline gives CDR1 GTSNPN, CDR2 SVGIG (reference sequence). Trimming took 5 bases from V and 1 from J; bases not matched to a gene: 7. The CDR3 DNA reads TGTGCCTGGCATAAGGACAGGCCGAACACTGAAGCTTTCTTT. Translated, it gives CAWHKDRPNTEAFF.

This clone was seen only a few times. The J gene is TRBJ2-7, the V gene TRBV25-1, with 9 bases fitting TRBD2. J was trimmed by 5 bases and V by 10 bases; bases with no gene match: 15. CDR1 is MGHDK, CDR2 SYGVNS, per germline. The CDR3 sequence is 15 residues long. The CDR3 spells CATPHPRLAGNEQYF. As DNA, the CDR3 is TGTGCCACCCCCCACCCGAGGCTAGCGGGGAACGAGCAGTACTTC.

As concerns this clone: One end of the junction is discordant with germline, which a read error may explain. The rearrangement joins TRBV7-9 to TRBJ2-1; TRBD1 is a possible D gene (6 bases). The CDR3 length is 17 residues. The germline V gene has CDR1 SEHNR and CDR2 FQNEAQ (reference sequence). The CDR3: CSSSLGLRRLGGNEQFF. The CDR3 DNA follows: TGTTCCAGCAGCTTAGGCTTGAGGCGGTTAGGGGGCAATGAGCAGTTCTTC. The variable domain in full, with the rest retrieved from reference TRBV7-9 and TRBJ2-1, is DTGVSQNPRHKITKRGQNVTFRCDPISEHNRLYWYRQTLGQGPEFLTYFQNEAQLEKSRLLSDRFSAERPKGSFSTLEIQRTEQGDSAMYLCSSSLGLRRLGGNEQFFGPGTRLTVL.

The rearrangement uses TRBV16 and TRBJ1-5; no clear D gene. V was trimmed by 4 bases and J by 7 bases, leaving 23 bases between them. The CDR3 is made up of 17 amino acids. CDR1 and CDR2 (germline): KGHSY, FQNENV. The CDR3 DNA sequence: TGTGCCAGCAGCCTTAGATGGTGGGAAAGTCGACTACAGCCCCAGCATTTT. Its protein product is CASSLRWWESRLQPQHF.

This rearrangement joins TRBV28 to TRBJ2-7; the match to TRBD2 covers 15 bases. The closer fit of TRBJ2-5 to the DNA end suggests the J call may be wrong. This CDR3 spans 17 amino acids. The germline gives CDR1 MDHEN, CDR2 SYDVKM. The CDR3 nucleotides read TGTGCCAGCACCTTGGGGGGACTAGCGGGAGGCATGGAGACCCAGTACTTC. It translates to CASTLGGLAGGMETQYF.

The V and J genes are TRBV7-9 and TRBJ1-2; tentative D call: TRBD1 (5 bases). The CDR3 sequence is 15 residues long. Trimming left V 2 bases short and J 1 base short, with 11 bases between. Germline CDR1 reads SEHNR; CDR2 reads FQNEAQ (reference sequence). The CDR3 loop reads CASSLQGGGNYGYTF. CDR3 bases: TGTGCCAGCAGCTTACAGGGCGGGGGTAACTATGGCTACACCTTC.

The chain couples TRBV28 to TRBJ2-7, with 7 bases lining up with TRBD1. The ends lost 8 bases at V and 0 bases at J; junction bases unmatched: 4. Germline V CDR1 and CDR2: MDHEN, SYDVKM. The CDR3 consists of 13 residues. The CDR3: CASGAGGSYEQYF. CDR3 coding DNA: TGTGCCAGCGGAGCAGGGGGCTCCTACGAGCAGTACTTC.

The rearrangement uses TRBV28 and TRBJ2-7; 9 positions match TRBD1. Trimming removed 3 bases from V and 6 bases from J; junction bases left unmatched: 3. The CDR3 has 13 amino acids. Germline CDR1 is MDHEN and CDR2 is SYDVKM. The CDR3 spells CASSLSGQGEQYF. CDR3 nucleotide sequence: TGTGCCAGCAGTTTGTCGGGACAGGGCGAGCAGTACTTC.

The chain employs TRBV10-2 and TRBJ2-7; TRBD1 aligns across 7 bases. This CDR3 region has 13 residues. V shed 4 bases and J 0 bases; nucleotides not matched to a gene: 0. The germline gives CDR1 WSHSY, CDR2 SAAADI. This CDR3 is CASSGQGSYEQYF. DNA for the CDR3: TGCGCCAGCAGTGGACAGGGCTCCTACGAGCAGTACTTC.

This clone was recorded a few times. This chain links TRBV7-9 with TRBJ1-1, with D perhaps matching TRBD1 (6 bases). This CDR3 contains 14 residues. Germline V gives CDR1 SEHNR, CDR2 FQNEAQ (reference sequence). V lost 7 bases and J 0 bases, leaving 12 bases between the germline ends. The CDR3, as DNA: TGTGCCAGCACCTTCCAGGGGCTGAACACTGAAGCTTTCTTT. This gives the protein CASTFQGLNTEAFF.

The chain recombines TRBV5-1 with TRBJ1-1, with 9 bases aligning to TRBD1. There are 15 residues in the CDR3. Germline V gene sequence: CDR1 SGHRS, CDR2 YFSETQ. Trimming took 4 bases from V and 4 from J; bases not matched to a gene: 8. The CDR3 DNA follows: TGCGCCAGCAGCACGGGACAGGGAAGGGCCACTGAAGCTTTCTTT. Translating it yields CASSTGQGRATEAFF.

CDR3 region: CASTEPGHSGKAFF. Here the CDR3 DNA reads TGTGCCAGCACCGAACCGGGACATAGTGGAAAAGCTTTCTTT. The chain joins TRBV6-5 to TRBJ1-1; weak D call: TRBD1 (6 bases). CDR1 MNHEY and CDR2 SVGAGI come from the germline V gene. Trimming took off 7 bases at V and 9 bases at J, with 21 bases between the two ends. The CDR3 runs 14 residues.

The chain combines TRBV2 with TRBJ1-5, with no clear D. The germline V and J ends were trimmed by 4 bases and 4 bases, with 8 bases remaining between them. This CDR3 region has 13 residues. Germline lookup yields CDR1 SNHLY and CDR2 FYNNEI. CDR3 nucleotides: TGTGCCAGCAGTGTGCGGCAGAATCAGCCCCAGCATTTT. Translated, it gives CASSVRQNQPQHF.

The chain employs TRBV6-1 and TRBJ1-2, with 7 bases lining up with TRBD1. CDR3 length: 14 residues. Germline V gives CDR1 MNHNS, CDR2 SASEGT. Trimming took 7 bases from V and 6 from J; bases not matched to a gene: 11. Written as DNA, the CDR3 is TGTGCCAGCATTAGAAGACAGGGATCTGATGGCTACACCTTC. The encoded protein is CASIRRQGSDGYTF.

This chain joins TRBV10-3 and TRBJ1-1, with a weak D call TRBD1 (5 bases). The CDR3 covers 14 residues. Germline lookup yields CDR1 ENHRY and CDR2 SYGVKD. V was pared by 0 bases and J by 0 bases, with 5 bases between. DNA of the CDR3: TGTGCCATCAGTGAGTCGACAGTGAACACTGAAGCTTTCTTT. This translates into CAISESTVNTEAFF.

V gene TRBV6-5 combines with J gene TRBJ1-6, with 9 bases that match TRBD1. V shed 7 bases and J 8 bases; nucleotides not matched to a gene: 3. The CDR3 has 13 amino acids. Per germline, CDR1 MNHEY and CDR2 SVGAGI. The CDR3 DNA is TGTGCCAGCAAGAGGGACAGGGATTCACCCCTCCACTTT. It encodes CASKRDRDSPLHF.

The chain employs TRBV7-9 and TRBJ2-7; 7 bases line up with TRBD1. With V trimmed by 8 bases and J by 1 base, 11 bases remained unmatched. This CDR3 region has 15 residues. From germline, CDR1 is SEHNR and CDR2 FQNEAQ (reference sequence). As DNA, the CDR3 is TGTGCCAGCGGATCATACAGGGGAAAATCCTACGAGCAGTACTTC. This sequence encodes CASGSYRGKSYEQYF. Full variable domain (remainder filled in from reference TRBV7-9 and TRBJ2-7): DTGVSQNPRHKITKRGQNVTFRCDPISEHNRLYWYRQTLGQGPEFLTYFQNEAQLEKSRLLSDRFSAERPKGSFSTLEIQRTEQGDSAMYLCASGSYRGKSYEQYFGPGTRLTVT.

The rearrangement joins TRBV10-3 to TRBJ1-5, with D hard to call. The CDR3 extends over 15 amino acids. Trimming removed 6 bases at V and 1 base at J, with 13 bases between. Germline loops: CDR1 ENHRY, CDR2 SYGVKD. CDR3 region: CAIRSEERSNQPQHF. The CDR3 nucleotides read TGTGCCATCAGATCGGAAGAGCGAAGCAATCAGCCCCAGCATTTT.

In its sample, this clone was seen a few times. This chain uses TRBV11-2 with TRBJ1-2, with TRBD1 matching 8 bases. The ends lost 5 bases at V and 12 bases at J; junction bases unmatched: 11. The CDR3 is made up of 13 amino acids. CDR1 and CDR2 from the germline V gene are SGHAT and FQNNGV. The CDR3 here is CASSRGVGDRHTF. The CDR3 nucleotides read TGTGCCAGCAGCCGGGGCGTGGGGGACAGGCACACCTTC.

This clone has a handful of counts. The chain couples TRBV30 to TRBJ1-1; 7 nucleotides agree with TRBD1. CDR1 is GTSNPN, CDR2 SVGIG, per germline (reference sequence). The CDR3 runs to 14 residues. V gave up 5 bases and J gave up 6 bases; unmatched junction bases: 12. This CDR3 is CAWSEGASNPEAFF. The DNA for the CDR3 is TGTGCCTGGTCAGAGGGGGCCTCAAACCCTGAAGCTTTCTTT. The entire variable domain, with the rest obtained from reference TRBV30 and TRBJ1-1, is as follows: SQTIHQWPATLVQPVGSPLSLECTVEGTSNPNLYWYRQAAGRGLQLLFYSVGIGQISSEVPQNLSASRPQDRQFILSSKKLLLSDSGFYLCAWSEGASNPEAFFGQGTRLTVV.

This chain uses TRBV4-1 with TRBJ2-5; D call uncertain. The CDR3 loop spans 13 amino acids. The germline V gene has CDR1 MGHRA and CDR2 YSYEKL. V shed 0 bases and J shed 4 bases, with 6 bases lying between them. The DNA of the CDR3 is TGCGCCAGCAGCCAAGACCAGCGAGAGACCCAGTACTTC. It is translated as CASSQDQRETQYF.

This chain joins TRBV7-9 and TRBJ1-2; possible D gene TRBD1, 6 bases. Trimming took off 4 bases at V and 2 bases at J, with 11 bases between the two ends. CDR1 is SEHNR and CDR2 is FQNEAQ in the germline V gene (reference sequence). The CDR3 contains 14 residues. The CDR3 loop reads CASSSEQGNYGYTF. CDR3 bases: TGTGCCAGCAGCTCTGAACAGGGAAACTATGGCTACACCTTC.